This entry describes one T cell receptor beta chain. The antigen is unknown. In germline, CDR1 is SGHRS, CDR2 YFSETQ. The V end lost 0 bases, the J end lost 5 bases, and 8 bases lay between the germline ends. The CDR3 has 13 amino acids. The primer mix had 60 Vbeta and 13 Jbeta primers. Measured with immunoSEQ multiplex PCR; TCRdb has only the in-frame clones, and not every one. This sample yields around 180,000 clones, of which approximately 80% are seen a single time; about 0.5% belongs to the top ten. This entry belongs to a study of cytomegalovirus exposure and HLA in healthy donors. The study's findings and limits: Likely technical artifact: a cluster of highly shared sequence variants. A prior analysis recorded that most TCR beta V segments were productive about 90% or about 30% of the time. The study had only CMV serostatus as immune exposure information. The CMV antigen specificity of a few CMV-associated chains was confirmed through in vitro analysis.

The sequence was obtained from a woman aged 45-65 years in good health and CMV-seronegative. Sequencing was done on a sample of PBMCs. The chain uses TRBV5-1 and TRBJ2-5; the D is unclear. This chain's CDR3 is CASSLDWAETQYF. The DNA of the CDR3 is TGCGCCAGCAGCTTGGACTGGGCTGAGACCCAGTACTTC.